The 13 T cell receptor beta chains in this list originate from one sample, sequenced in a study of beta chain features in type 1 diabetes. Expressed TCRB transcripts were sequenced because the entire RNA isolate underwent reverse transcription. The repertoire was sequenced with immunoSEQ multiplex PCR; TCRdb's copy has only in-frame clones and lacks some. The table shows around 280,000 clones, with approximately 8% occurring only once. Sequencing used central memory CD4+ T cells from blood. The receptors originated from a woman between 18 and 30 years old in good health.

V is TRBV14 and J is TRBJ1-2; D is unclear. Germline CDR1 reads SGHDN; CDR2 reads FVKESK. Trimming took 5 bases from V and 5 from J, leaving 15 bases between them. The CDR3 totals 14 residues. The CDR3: CASSSNRTPYGYTF. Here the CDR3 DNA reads TGTGCCAGCAGCTCAAACCGCACTCCGTATGGCTACACCTTC.

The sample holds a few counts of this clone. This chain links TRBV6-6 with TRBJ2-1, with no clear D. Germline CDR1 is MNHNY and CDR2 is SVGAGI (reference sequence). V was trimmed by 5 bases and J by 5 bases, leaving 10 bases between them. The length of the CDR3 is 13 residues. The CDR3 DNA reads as TGTGCCAGCAGTCTACCCAGCAACAATGAGCAGTTCTTC. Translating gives CASSLPSNNEQFF.

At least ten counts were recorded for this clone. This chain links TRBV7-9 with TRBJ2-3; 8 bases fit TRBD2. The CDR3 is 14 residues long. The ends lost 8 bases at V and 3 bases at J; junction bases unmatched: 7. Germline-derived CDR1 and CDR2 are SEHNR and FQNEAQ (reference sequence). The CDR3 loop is CASGVAGRTDTQYF. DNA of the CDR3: TGTGCCAGCGGGGTAGCGGGAAGGACAGATACGCAGTATTTT.

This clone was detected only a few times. CDR3 sequence: CASSPARAGVFGNTIYF. The DNA of the CDR3 is TGTGCCAGCAGCCCAGCGCGCGCAGGGGTCTTCGGAAACACCATATATTTT. The chain recombines TRBV7-8 with TRBJ1-3; tentatively, D is TRBD1 (6 bases). Per the germline V gene, CDR1 is SGHVS and CDR2 is FQNEAQ. The ends were cut back, 5 bases at V and 4 bases at J, with 21 bases in the middle. The CDR3 has 17 residues.

The CDR3 region is CASSWDGTVQYEQYF. The CDR3 region has the DNA TGCGCCAGCAGCTGGGACGGGACAGTTCAATACGAGCAGTACTTC. The chain has TRBV4-3 and TRBJ2-7, with 7 nucleotides matching TRBD1. V shed 5 bases and J 4 bases; nucleotides not matched to a gene: 11. Germline CDR1 is LGHNA and CDR2 is YSLEER. The CDR3 contains 15 residues.

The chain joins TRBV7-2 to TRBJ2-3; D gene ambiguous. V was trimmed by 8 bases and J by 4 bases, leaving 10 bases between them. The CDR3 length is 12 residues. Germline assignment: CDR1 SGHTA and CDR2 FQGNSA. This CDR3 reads CASAPRADTQYF. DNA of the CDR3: TGTGCCAGCGCTCCCCGAGCAGATACGCAGTATTTT.

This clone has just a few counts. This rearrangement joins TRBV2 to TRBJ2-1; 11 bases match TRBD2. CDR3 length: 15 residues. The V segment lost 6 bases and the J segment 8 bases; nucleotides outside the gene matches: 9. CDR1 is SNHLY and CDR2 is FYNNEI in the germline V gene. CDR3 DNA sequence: TGTGCCAGCAGATACAATAGCGGGGGGGCTTATGAGCAGTTCTTC. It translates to CASRYNSGGAYEQFF.

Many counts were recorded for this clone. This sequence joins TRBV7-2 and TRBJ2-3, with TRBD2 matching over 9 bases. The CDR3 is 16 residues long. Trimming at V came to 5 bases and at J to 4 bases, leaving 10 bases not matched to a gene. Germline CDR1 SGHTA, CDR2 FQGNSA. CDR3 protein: CASSPSVSGGADTQYF. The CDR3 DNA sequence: TGTGCCAGCAGCCCCTCGGTTAGCGGGGGAGCAGATACGCAGTATTTT.

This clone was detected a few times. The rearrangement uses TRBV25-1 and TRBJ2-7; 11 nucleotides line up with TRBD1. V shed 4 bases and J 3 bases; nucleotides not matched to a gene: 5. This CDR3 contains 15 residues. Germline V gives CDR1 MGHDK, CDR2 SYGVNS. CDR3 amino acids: CASSAGGTGGYEQYV. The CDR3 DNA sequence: TGTGCCAGCAGTGCGGGCGGGACAGGGGGCTACGAGCAGTACGTC.

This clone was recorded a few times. This chain's CDR3 is CASRGGPNEKLFF. The CDR3 DNA sequence: TGTGCCAGCAGAGGGGGACCTAATGAAAAACTGTTTTTT. The chain recombines TRBV2 with TRBJ1-4, with D perhaps matching TRBD1 (6 bases). The CDR3 totals 13 residues. Per the germline V gene, CDR1 is SNHLY and CDR2 is FYNNEI. Trimming stripped 6 bases from V and 3 bases from J, with 8 bases between.

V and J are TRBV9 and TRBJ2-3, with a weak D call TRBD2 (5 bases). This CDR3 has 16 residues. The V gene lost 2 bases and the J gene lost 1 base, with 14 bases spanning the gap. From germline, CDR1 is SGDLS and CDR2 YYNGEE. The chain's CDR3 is CASSVGSGVRTDTQYF. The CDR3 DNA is TGTGCCAGCAGCGTGGGGAGCGGTGTACGCACAGATACGCAGTATTTT.

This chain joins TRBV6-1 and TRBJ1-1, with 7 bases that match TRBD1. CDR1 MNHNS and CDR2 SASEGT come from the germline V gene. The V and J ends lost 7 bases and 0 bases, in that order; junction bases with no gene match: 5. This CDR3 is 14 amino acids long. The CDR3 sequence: CASTDRAMNTEAFF. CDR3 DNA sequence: TGTGCCAGCACCGACAGGGCGATGAACACTGAAGCTTTCTTT.

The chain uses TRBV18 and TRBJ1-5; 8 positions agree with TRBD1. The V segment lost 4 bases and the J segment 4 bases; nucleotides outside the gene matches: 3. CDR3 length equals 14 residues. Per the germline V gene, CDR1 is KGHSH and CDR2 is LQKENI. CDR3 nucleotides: TGTGCCAGCTCACAAAGGACAGGGAATCAGCCCCAGCATTTT. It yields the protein CASSQRTGNQPQHF.